The next 29 T cell receptor beta chains were all read from a single sample in a study of T cell responses to AZD1222 COVID-19 vaccine. Profiling relied on immunoSEQ multiplex PCR, and the TCRdb table lists in-frame clones only, not all of them. The table records roughly 200,000 clones, about 89% of them present only once. The sample here was peripheral blood, taken 28 days after the second AZD1222 dose. Every receptor here comes from an adult who received the AZD1222 COVID-19 vaccine.

CDR3 region: CASSLQGSNTGELFF. Here the CDR3 DNA reads TGCGCCAGCAGCTTACAGGGGTCGAACACCGGGGAGCTGTTTTTT. V gene TRBV5-1 combines with J gene TRBJ2-2; 7 positions agree with TRBD1. The V gene end was trimmed by 2 bases and the J gene end by 0 bases; junction bases not matched to a gene: 1. CDR3 length equals 15 residues. CDR1 is SGHRS and CDR2 is YFSETQ in the germline V gene.

The chain links TRBV20-1 to TRBJ1-2; the D gene is possibly TRBD1 (6 bases). Germline assignment: CDR1 DFQATT and CDR2 SNEGSKA (reference sequence). The germline V and J ends were trimmed by 3 bases and 6 bases, with 20 bases remaining between them. The CDR3 runs 15 residues. The CDR3 DNA sequence: TGCAGTGCTAGTAGCAGGACGGAGGGGGGTCATGGCTACACCTTC. It translates to CSASSRTEGGHGYTF.

The chain has TRBV19 and TRBJ2-7, with a weak D call TRBD2 (6 bases). V was shortened by 7 bases and J by 4 bases, with 17 bases between the two germline ends. Germline values: CDR1 LNHDA, CDR2 SQIVND (reference sequence). This CDR3 spans 14 amino acids. The CDR3 here is CASIPPGTLYEQYF. DNA for the CDR3: TGTGCCAGTATCCCCCCCGGGACTCTATACGAGCAGTACTTC.

V and J are TRBV6-5 and TRBJ1-1; D unresolved. Germline CDR1 MNHEY, CDR2 SVGAGI. The CDR3 consists of 13 residues. Trimming stripped 7 bases from V and 0 bases from J, with 9 bases between. For the CDR3, the DNA is TGTGCCAGCAAAAGAGAGATGAACACTGAAGCTTTCTTT. This sequence encodes CASKREMNTEAFF.

This clone was counted between two and nine times. This chain connects TRBV12-2 to TRBJ1-2; TRBD1 is the table's D call, not checked against the DNA. TRBV12-2 is deemed a pseudogene. The CDR3 loop spans 16 amino acids. The CDR3 reads CASRNPTDRTNYGYTF. Written as DNA, the CDR3 is TGTGCAAGTCGCAACCCTACCGACAGGACCAACTATGGCTACACCTTC.

The chain uses TRBV11-3 and TRBJ2-3; no clear D gene. The length of the CDR3 is 14 residues. The V gene's germline CDR1 is SGHNT and CDR2 YENEEA. Trimming cost V 11 bases and J 3 bases, with 18 bases left between them. CDR3 region: CAERGRSGTDTQYF. CDR3 nucleotide sequence: TGTGCCGAACGAGGACGTTCCGGGACAGATACGCAGTATTTT.

The rearrangement uses TRBV14 and TRBJ2-1; TRBD2 might be the D (5 bases). Germline V gene lookup returns CDR1 SGHDN and CDR2 FVKESK. Trimming left V 0 bases short and J 4 bases short, with 13 bases between. The CDR3 spans 16 residues. CDR3 bases: TGTGCCAGCAGCCAAGATTCCCCGGGGTTATACAATGAGCAGTTCTTC. This codes for CASSQDSPGLYNEQFF.

The chain employs TRBV18 and TRBJ1-1; no firm D call. CDR1 is KGHSH and CDR2 is LQKENI in the germline V gene. V lost 2 bases and J lost 4, with 11 bases in between. The CDR3 runs to 14 residues. The CDR3 region is CASSPSREVTEAFF. DNA of the CDR3: TGTGCCAGCTCACCAAGTCGGGAGGTCACTGAAGCTTTCTTT.

V and J are TRBV5-6 and TRBJ1-2, with no clear D. This CDR3 has 14 amino acids. Germline CDR1 is SGHDT and CDR2 is YYEEEE. V shed 0 bases and J shed 5 bases, with 11 bases lying between them. CDR3 nucleotides: TGTGCCAGCAGCTTGGAGGGCCGGTCGTATGGCTACACCTTC. Its translation: CASSLEGRSYGYTF.

The chain has TRBV5-8 and TRBJ2-7; 8 bases agree with TRBD1. CDR1 SGHTS and CDR2 YDEGEE come from the germline V gene. With V trimmed by 2 bases and J by 1 base, 5 bases remained unmatched. CDR3 length: 15 residues. The CDR3 here is CASSFDRGFSYEQYF. CDR3 nucleotide sequence: TGTGCCAGCAGCTTCGACAGGGGTTTTTCCTACGAGCAGTACTTC.

With regard to this clone: The sample carries other DNA sequences with the same CDR3. The rearrangement uses TRBV7-2 and TRBJ2-3; 13 bases align to TRBD2. J was trimmed by 5 bases and V by 3 bases; bases with no gene match: 2. Germline assignment: CDR1 SGHTA and CDR2 FQGNSA. This CDR3 is built from 15 residues. The CDR3 spells CASSFRTSGRDTQYF. For the CDR3, the DNA is TGTGCCAGCAGCTTCCGGACTAGCGGGAGAGATACGCAGTATTTT.

The V call is TRBV5-1, the J call TRBJ2-4, with 7 bases fitting TRBD2. The J segment lost 0 bases and the V segment lost 4 bases, leaving 7 bases of the junction unmatched. The CDR3 covers 16 residues. Germline V lookup: CDR1 SGHRS, CDR2 YFSETQ. The CDR3 DNA follows: TGCGCCAGCAGCATCGTAGCGGGCCCAGCCAAAAACATTCAGTACTTC. Its translation is CASSIVAGPAKNIQYF.

This chain links TRBV19 with TRBJ1-2; TRBD1 might be the D (6 bases). This CDR3 region has 13 residues. Germline V gene sequence: CDR1 LNHDA, CDR2 SQIVND (reference sequence). With 8 bases removed from V and 8 bases from J, the gap between germline ends came to 18 bases. The CDR3 here is CASLQQGRGGYTF. The CDR3 coding sequence is TGTGCCAGTCTTCAACAGGGACGAGGGGGCTACACCTTC.

The chain links TRBV27 to TRBJ1-5; perhaps TRBD1 as D (5 bases). The germline V gene has CDR1 MNHEY and CDR2 SMNVEV (reference sequence). Trimming cost V 3 bases and J 6 bases, with 9 bases left between them. The CDR3 runs to 13 residues. The CDR3 region has the DNA TGTGCCAGCAGTTTTACCGGGACTCAGCCCCAGCATTTT. This gives the protein CASSFTGTQPQHF.

The chain combines TRBV5-1 with TRBJ2-7, with D maybe TRBD1 (6 bases). CDR1 SGHRS and CDR2 YFSETQ come from the germline V gene. V lost 4 bases and J 0 bases, leaving 20 bases between the germline ends. The CDR3 runs 17 residues. Written as DNA, the CDR3 is TGCGCCAGCAGCCCGGGCAGGGGCGTTTCCACCTCCTACGAGCAGTACTTC. Amino acids: CASSPGRGVSTSYEQYF.

This chain connects TRBV7-6 to TRBJ1-3, with a tentative D call TRBD1 (5 bases). CDR3 length: 17 residues. V gave up 0 bases and J gave up 0 bases, with 12 bases separating them. The germline gives CDR1 SGHVS, CDR2 FNYEAQ. The CDR3 reads CASSLAGTLDSGNTIYF. In DNA form, the CDR3 reads TGTGCCAGCAGCTTAGCCGGGACTCTTGACTCTGGAAACACCATATATTTT.

The gene calls are TRBV7-3 and TRBJ2-1; D ambiguous. V dropped 4 bases and J dropped 3 bases, with 7 bases sitting between them. CDR1 is SGHTA and CDR2 is FQGTGA in the germline V gene. The CDR3 runs 13 residues. CDR3 nucleotides: TGTGCCAGCAGCTCAGGCCACTACAATGAGCAGTTCTTC. This translates into CASSSGHYNEQFF.

The chain employs TRBV6-5 and TRBJ2-1; D call uncertain. From germline, CDR1 is MNHEY and CDR2 SVGAGI. There are 12 residues in the CDR3. Trimming removed 8 bases from V and 0 bases from J, with 5 bases in between. This CDR3 reads CASSTSYNEQFF. The CDR3 DNA sequence: TGTGCCAGCTCAACCTCCTACAATGAGCAGTTCTTC.

The CDR3 DNA sequence: TGTGCCAGCAGCTTACTCGGGACTAGCGGGAGCGGGTTCCAAGAGACCCAGTACTTC. It codes for CASSLLGTSGSGFQETQYF. This sequence joins TRBV7-9 and TRBJ2-5, with TRBD2 matching over 14 bases. V lost 2 bases, J lost 1 base, and 9 bases stayed unmatched. Germline-derived CDR1 and CDR2 are SEHNR and FQNEAQ (reference sequence). The CDR3 totals 19 residues. The entire variable domain, with the rest obtained from reference TRBV7-9 and TRBJ2-5, is as follows: DTGVSQNPRHKITKRGQNVTFRCDPISEHNRLYWYRQTLGQGPEFLTYFQNEAQLEKSRLLSDRFSAERPKGSFSTLEIQRTEQGDSAMYLCASSLLGTSGSGFQETQYFGPGTRLLVL.

The chain employs TRBV7-3 and TRBJ1-2; the D gene is possibly TRBD1 (5 bases). V was shortened by 5 bases and J by 2 bases, with 15 bases between the two germline ends. Germline V gives CDR1 SGHTA, CDR2 FQGTGA. The length of the CDR3 is 15 residues. The CDR3 is CASSTRSTGNYGYTF. The CDR3 nucleotides are TGTGCCAGCAGCACTCGCTCAACAGGAAACTATGGCTACACCTTC.

The gene calls are TRBV27 and TRBJ1-4; no clear D gene. In germline, CDR1 is MNHEY, CDR2 SMNVEV (reference sequence). The CDR3 spans 15 residues. The ends were cut back, 5 bases at V and 5 bases at J, with 15 bases in the middle. CDR3: CASSPMTGGNEKLFF. The CDR3 bases are TGTGCCAGCAGTCCCATGACCGGAGGGAATGAAAAACTGTTTTTT. The full variable domain, in which reference TRBV27 and TRBJ1-4 provide the parts outside the CDR3, is EAQVTQNPRYLITVTGKKLTVTCSQNMNHEYMSWYRQDPGLGLRQIYYSMNVEVTDKGDVPEGYKVSRKEKRNFPLILESPSPNQTSLYFCASSPMTGGNEKLFFGSGTQLSVL.

The V call is TRBV29-1, the J call TRBJ1-2; unclear D gene. The CDR3 contains 12 residues. The V end lost 4 bases, the J end lost 2 bases, and 8 bases lay between the germline ends. Looked up from germline, CDR1 is SQVTM and CDR2 is ANQGSEA. The CDR3 DNA sequence: TGCAGCGTTGTCGTCGGAAACTATGGCTACACCTTC. It translates to CSVVVGNYGYTF.

This clone turned up a few times. This rearrangement joins TRBV19 to TRBJ2-2; a possible D gene is TRBD1 (6 bases). Deletions cut 3 bases from V and 7 bases from J, with 9 bases between. The germline V gene encodes CDR1 LNHDA and CDR2 SQIVND (reference sequence). CDR3 length equals 13 residues. The CDR3 DNA follows: TGTGCCAGTAGTATTGCAGGGGTCGGGGAGCTGTTTTTT. Translated: CASSIAGVGELFF. Variable domain in full (rest from reference TRBV19 and TRBJ2-2): DGGITQSPKYLFRKEGQNVTLSCEQNLNHDAMYWYRQDPGQGLRLIYYSQIVNDFQKGDIAEGYSVSREKKESFPLTVTSAQKNPTAFYLCASSIAGVGELFFGEGSRLTVL.

The V gene is TRBV7-2, the J gene TRBJ2-3; TRBD2 aligns across 14 bases. CDR3 size: 17 residues. With V trimmed by 1 base and J by 5 bases, 5 bases remained unmatched. CDR1 and CDR2 (germline): SGHTA, FQGNSA. The DNA for the CDR3 is TGTGCCAGCAGCTTAGTGGTGACTAGCGGGAGGGGAGATACGCAGTATTTT. Translating gives CASSLVVTSGRGDTQYF. Looking up the rest from reference TRBV7-2 and TRBJ2-3 gives the full variable domain: GAGVSQSPSNKVTEKGKDVELRCDPISGHTALYWYRQSLGQGLEFLIYFQGNSAPDKSGLPSDRFSAERTGGSVSTLTIQRTQQEDSAVYLCASSLVVTSGRGDTQYFGPGTRLTVL.

The chain employs TRBV6-5 and TRBJ1-3, with D tentatively TRBD1 (5 bases). CDR1 is MNHEY and CDR2 is SVGAGI in the germline V gene. Trimming pared 5 bases from V and 4 bases from J, leaving 9 bases between. This CDR3 contains 13 residues. For the CDR3, the DNA is TGTGCCAGCAGTCGGGGACCCGGAAACACCATATATTTT. Amino acids: CASSRGPGNTIYF.

The chain recombines TRBV4-3 with TRBJ2-5, with 8 bases aligning to TRBD1. V shed 0 bases, J shed 7 bases, and the junction held 7 bases outside the gene matches. The germline V gene has CDR1 LGHNA and CDR2 YSLEER. The CDR3 has 15 residues. The CDR3 protein is CASSQDRTGLVTQYF. The DNA of the CDR3 is TGCGCCAGCAGCCAAGACAGGACAGGGTTGGTGACCCAGTACTTC.

The V and J genes are TRBV6-6 and TRBJ2-1; TRBD2 agrees at 11 bases. The CDR3 spans 16 residues. V lost 6 bases, J lost 7 bases, and 11 bases stayed unmatched. The germline V gene has CDR1 MNHNY and CDR2 SVGAGI (reference sequence). The CDR3 spells CASSDIPGLAANEQFF. DNA for the CDR3: TGTGCCAGCAGCGATATACCGGGACTAGCGGCTAATGAGCAGTTCTTC.

The chain joins TRBV19 to TRBJ2-2, with D uncertain. Trimming cost V 3 bases and J 4 bases, with 18 bases left between them. CDR3 length: 17 amino acids. Germline V gene data show CDR1 as LNHDA and CDR2 as SQIVND (reference sequence). The CDR3 DNA sequence: TGTGCCAGTAGTATTTCGTCTGGGGAATTAGGCACCGGGGAGCTGTTTTTT. It yields the protein CASSISSGELGTGELFF.

The CDR3 DNA reads TGTGCCAGCAGTGCAATAGCGGGGTTCTCCTACGAGCAGTACTTC. Amino acids: CASSAIAGFSYEQYF. The rearrangement joins TRBV27 to TRBJ2-7; 8 bases line up with TRBD2. Germline loops: CDR1 MNHEY, CDR2 SMNVEV (reference sequence). The length of the CDR3 is 15 residues. J gave up 0 bases and V 5 bases, and 6 bases lay outside the gene matches.